This T cell receptor (beta chain) was found in a study of early T cells in non-severe SARS-CoV-2 infection. General study points: Matches to VDJdb favored anti-spike CD8 responses and missed private and CD4 specificities.

Germline V gives CDR1 KGHDR, CDR2 SFDVKD. The ends were cut back, 5 bases at V and 5 bases at J, with 11 bases in the middle. The CDR3 spans 13 residues. MiXCR, run by TCRdb on the 5' RACE reads, gives a single entry per CDR3 protein. The profile shows approximately 31,000 distinct CDR3 sequences, over 6.5% of them singletons. Worth noting for this clonotype: What it binds is unknown.

This TCR derives from an adult who was a healthcare worker with PCR-confirmed SARS-CoV-2 infection or an uninfected control (not recorded which). The material sequenced was whole blood. The V and J genes are TRBV24-1 and TRBJ2-5; TRBD2 might be the D (5 bases). DNA for the CDR3: TGTGCCACCAGTGTGAAAGGGAGCGAGACCCAGTACTTC. Encoded protein: CATSVKGSETQYF.